Included here is one T cell receptor (beta chain) sequence, with context. Its specificity is not known. These data belong to a study of T cell responses to AZD1222 COVID-19 vaccine. The assay was immunoSEQ multiplex PCR, and TCRdb's table has in-frame clones only and misses some. This sample has approximately 180,000 clones, with almost 90% found just once. This CDR3 region has 12 residues. V was trimmed by 5 bases and J by 6 bases, leaving 11 bases between them. Overall study results and limits: Spike was spanned by vaccine-associated CD4 TCRs, which were dominant at 160-218 and 743-854.

This receptor was taken from an adult in good health. The specimen was peripheral blood, collected on day 0 of AZD1222 vaccination. The rearrangement links TRBV12-3 or TRBV12-4 to TRBJ2-7; D gene uncertain. CDR3 DNA sequence: TGTGCCAGCAGTGATCAGGCATCCGAGCAGTACTTC. Protein: CASSDQASEQYF.